This T cell receptor beta chain was recovered during a study of cytomegalovirus exposure and HLA in healthy donors. About the study: A later analysis reported the approximately 120 validation repertoires used the same platform as the approximately 660 first-cohort repertoires. Study-wide findings and caveats: Specific recognition of CMV antigens was confirmed in vitro for a few chains (all CMV-associated). Cytomegalovirus association was assigned to approximately 160 TCR beta chains. Most observed TCR sequences were rare, whereas some public TCRs were detected in many donors.

For this clone: The antigen is unknown.

Assay used: immunoSEQ multiplex PCR; TCRdb lists only in-frame clones, some missing. The sample holds roughly 110,000 clones, about 85% seen once. CDR1 and CDR2 (germline): SGHTA, FQGNSA. The CDR3 sequence is 17 residues long. V lost 5 bases, J lost 1 base, and 19 bases lay in between. Sequencing was performed on PBMCs. The chain is built from TRBV7-2 and TRBJ2-3; D may be TRBD2 (7 bases). This TCR was recovered from a woman aged 18-35 years in good health and CMV-seropositive. The CDR3 loop is CASSRPRGGAGTDTQYF. The CDR3 DNA sequence: TGTGCCAGCAGCCGCCCTCGCGGGGGCGCGGGCACAGATACGCAGTATTTT.